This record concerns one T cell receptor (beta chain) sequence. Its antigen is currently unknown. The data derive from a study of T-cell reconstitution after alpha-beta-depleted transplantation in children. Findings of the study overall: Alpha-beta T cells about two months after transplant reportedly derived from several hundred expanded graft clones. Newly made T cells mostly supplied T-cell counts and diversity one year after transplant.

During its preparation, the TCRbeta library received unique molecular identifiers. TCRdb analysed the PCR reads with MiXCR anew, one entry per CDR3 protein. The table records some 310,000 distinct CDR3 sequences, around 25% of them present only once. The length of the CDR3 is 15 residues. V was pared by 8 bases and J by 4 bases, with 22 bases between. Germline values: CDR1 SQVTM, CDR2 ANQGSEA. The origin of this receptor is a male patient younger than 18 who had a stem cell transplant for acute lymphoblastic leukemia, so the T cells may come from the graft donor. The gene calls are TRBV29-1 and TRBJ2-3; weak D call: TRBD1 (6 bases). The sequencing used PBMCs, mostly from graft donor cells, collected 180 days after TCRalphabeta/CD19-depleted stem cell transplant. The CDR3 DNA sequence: TGCAGCTCCAGGGGTCAATTCGCAGGATCAGATACGCAGTATTTT. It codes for CSSRGQFAGSDTQYF.